This T cell receptor (beta chain) was recorded in a study of vaccination and CD4 T cells after COVID-19. Whole-study context: The convalescents comprised six males and four females, two of them Hispanic. The stimulus for the cells was overlapping spike peptides derived from SARS-CoV-2, HCoV-NL63, HCoV-OC43 and HCoV-229E.

For this clonotype: Its antigen is currently unknown.

The CDR3 sequence is 17 residues long. From germline, CDR1 is MNHEY and CDR2 SMNVEV (reference sequence). The V gene lost 0 bases and the J gene lost 0 bases, with 12 bases spanning the gap. Treatment in this sample: 10-day PBMC culture with coronavirus spike peptide pools or control peptides (ViraFEST assay). IL-2 (around 10 IU/ml) and peptide pools (about 10 ug/ml) were added to cultures of two million PBMCs per well. Sequencing of the DNA from cultured CD4+ T cells was carried out with the Oncomine TCR Beta short-read assay. TCRdb analysed the PCR reads with MiXCR anew, one entry per CDR3 protein. There are 10,000 to 15,000 distinct CDR3 sequences in the sample; 53% occur only once, and 28% lies in the top ten. General study findings and limits: The median count of SARS-CoV-2-reactive clonotypes rose from roughly 21 to 40, not significantly.

The chain joins TRBV27 to TRBJ1-5; D remains ambiguous. This sequence was found in a human donor who had recovered from COVID-19. Sequencing input: CD4+ T cells from blood, cultured in vitro. The CDR3 coding sequence is TGTGCCAGCAGTTTATCCAGACGGGGTGATAGCAATCAGCCCCAGCATTTT. This encodes CASSLSRRGDSNQPQHF.